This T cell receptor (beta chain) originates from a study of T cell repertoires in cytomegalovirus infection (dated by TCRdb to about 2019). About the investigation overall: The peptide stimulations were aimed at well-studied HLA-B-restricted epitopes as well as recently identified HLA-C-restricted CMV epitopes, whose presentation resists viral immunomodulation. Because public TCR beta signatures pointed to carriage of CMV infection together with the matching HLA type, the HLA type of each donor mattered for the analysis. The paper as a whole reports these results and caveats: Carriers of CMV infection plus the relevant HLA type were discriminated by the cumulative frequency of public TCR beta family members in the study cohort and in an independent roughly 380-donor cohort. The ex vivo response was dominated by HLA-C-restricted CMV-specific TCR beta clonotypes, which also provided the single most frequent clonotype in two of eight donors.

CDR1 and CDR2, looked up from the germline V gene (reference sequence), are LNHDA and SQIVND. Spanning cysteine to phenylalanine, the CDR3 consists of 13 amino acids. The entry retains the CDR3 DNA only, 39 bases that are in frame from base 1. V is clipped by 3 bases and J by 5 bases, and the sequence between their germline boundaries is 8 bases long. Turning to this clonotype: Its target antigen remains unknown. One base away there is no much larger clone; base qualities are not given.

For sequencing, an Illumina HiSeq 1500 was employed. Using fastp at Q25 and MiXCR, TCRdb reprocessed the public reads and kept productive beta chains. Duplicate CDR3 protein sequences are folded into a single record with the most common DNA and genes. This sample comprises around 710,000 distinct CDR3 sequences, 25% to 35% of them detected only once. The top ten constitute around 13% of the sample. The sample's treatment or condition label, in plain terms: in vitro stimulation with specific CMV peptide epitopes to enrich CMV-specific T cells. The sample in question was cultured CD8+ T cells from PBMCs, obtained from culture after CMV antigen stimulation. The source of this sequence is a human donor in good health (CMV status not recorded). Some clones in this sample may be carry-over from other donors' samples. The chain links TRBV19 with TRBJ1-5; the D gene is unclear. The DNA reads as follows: TGTGCCAGTAGTATTTGGGGTGATCAGCCCCAGCATTTT. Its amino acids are CASSIWGDQPQHF.